These T cell receptor beta chains were read from a single sample in a study of T cell responses to AZD1222 COVID-19 vaccine. Sequenced by immunoSEQ multiplex PCR; TCRdb stores in-frame clones only, minus some. The sample has fewer than 150,000 clones, 85% to 95% seen once. Material: peripheral blood, obtained 28 days after the second AZD1222 dose. These receptor sequences come from an adult who received the AZD1222 COVID-19 vaccine. CDR3s include the opening cysteine and the closing phenylalanine or tryptophan. Each record gives: V gene, CDR3 protein.

V gene: TRBV7-2; CDR3 protein: CASSLGVSGGRGTEAFF
V gene: TRBV3-1/TRBV3-2; CDR3 protein: CASRGIAPDTQYF
V gene: TRBV9; CDR3 protein: CASRPLGGELFF
V gene: TRBV6-5; CDR3 protein: CASFRAGGNTIYF
V gene: TRBV6-1; CDR3 protein: CASSEPGHGQPQHF
V gene: TRBV4-1; CDR3 protein: CASSPGRARGFRSPLHF
V gene: TRBV27; CDR3 protein: CASSFQVGGAFEAFF
V gene: TRBV11-2; CDR3 protein: CASSFGGSRTEAFF
V gene: TRBV6-2/TRBV6-3; CDR3 protein: CASSYGPGGELFF
V gene: TRBV3-1/TRBV3-2; CDR3 protein: CASSPAGESYGYTF
V gene: TRBV7-2; CDR3 protein: CASSISREPYGYTF
V gene: TRBV7-2; CDR3 protein: CASSLAGTRGEQYF